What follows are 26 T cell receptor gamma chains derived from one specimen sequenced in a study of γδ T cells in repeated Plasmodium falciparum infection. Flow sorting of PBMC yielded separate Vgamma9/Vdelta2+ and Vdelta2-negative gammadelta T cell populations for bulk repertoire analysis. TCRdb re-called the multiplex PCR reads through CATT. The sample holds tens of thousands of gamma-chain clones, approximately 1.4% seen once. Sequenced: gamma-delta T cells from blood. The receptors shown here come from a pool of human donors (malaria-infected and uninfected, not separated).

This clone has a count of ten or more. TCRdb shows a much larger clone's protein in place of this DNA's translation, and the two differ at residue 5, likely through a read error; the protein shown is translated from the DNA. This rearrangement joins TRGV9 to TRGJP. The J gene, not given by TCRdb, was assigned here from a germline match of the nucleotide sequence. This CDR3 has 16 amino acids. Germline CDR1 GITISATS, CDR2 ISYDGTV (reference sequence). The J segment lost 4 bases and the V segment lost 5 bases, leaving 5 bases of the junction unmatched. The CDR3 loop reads CALWGNQELGKKIKVF. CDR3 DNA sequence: TGTGCCTTGTGGGGCAACCAAGAGTTGGGCAAAAAAATCAAGGTATTT.

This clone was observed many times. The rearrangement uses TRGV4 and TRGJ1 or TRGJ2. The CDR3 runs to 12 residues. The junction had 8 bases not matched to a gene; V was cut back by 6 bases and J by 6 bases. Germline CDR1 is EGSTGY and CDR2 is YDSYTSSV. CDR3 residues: CATWRWGYKKLF. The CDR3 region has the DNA TGTGCCACCTGGAGGTGGGGTTATAAGAAACTCTTT.

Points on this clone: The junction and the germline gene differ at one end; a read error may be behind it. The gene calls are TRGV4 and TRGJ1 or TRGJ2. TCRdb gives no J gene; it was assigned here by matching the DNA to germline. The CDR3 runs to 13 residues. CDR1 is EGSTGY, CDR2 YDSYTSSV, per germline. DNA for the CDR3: TGTGCCACCTGGGGCCCGCCTTATTATGAGAAACTCTTT. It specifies CATWGPPYYEKLF.

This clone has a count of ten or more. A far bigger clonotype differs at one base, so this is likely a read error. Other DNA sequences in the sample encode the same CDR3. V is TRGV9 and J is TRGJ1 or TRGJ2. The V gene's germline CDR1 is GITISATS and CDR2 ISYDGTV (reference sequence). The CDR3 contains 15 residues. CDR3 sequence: CALWEVTRTYYKKLF. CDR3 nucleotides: TGTGCCTTATGGGAGGTTACTAGAACCTATTATAAGAAACTCTTT.

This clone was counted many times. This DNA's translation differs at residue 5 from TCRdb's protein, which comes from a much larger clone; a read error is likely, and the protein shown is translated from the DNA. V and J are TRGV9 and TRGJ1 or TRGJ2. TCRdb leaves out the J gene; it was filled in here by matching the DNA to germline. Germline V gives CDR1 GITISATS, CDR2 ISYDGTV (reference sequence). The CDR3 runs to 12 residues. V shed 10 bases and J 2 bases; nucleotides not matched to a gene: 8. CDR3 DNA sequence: TGTGCCTTCAGGAAATATTATTATAAGAAACTCTTT. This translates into CAFRKYYYKKLF.

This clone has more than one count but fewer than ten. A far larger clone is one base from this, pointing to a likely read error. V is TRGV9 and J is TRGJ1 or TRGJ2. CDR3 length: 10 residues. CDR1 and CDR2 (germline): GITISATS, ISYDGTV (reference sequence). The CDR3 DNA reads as TGTGCCTTGGAACCTAATAAGAAACTCTTC. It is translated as CALEPNKKLF.

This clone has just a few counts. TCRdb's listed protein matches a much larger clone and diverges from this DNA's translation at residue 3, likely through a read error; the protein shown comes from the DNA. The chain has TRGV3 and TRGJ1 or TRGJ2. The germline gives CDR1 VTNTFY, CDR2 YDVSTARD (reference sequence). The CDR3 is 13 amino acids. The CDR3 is CAAWDRRDYKKLF. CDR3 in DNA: TGTGCCGCCTGGGACAGGCGAGATTATAAGAAACTCTTT.

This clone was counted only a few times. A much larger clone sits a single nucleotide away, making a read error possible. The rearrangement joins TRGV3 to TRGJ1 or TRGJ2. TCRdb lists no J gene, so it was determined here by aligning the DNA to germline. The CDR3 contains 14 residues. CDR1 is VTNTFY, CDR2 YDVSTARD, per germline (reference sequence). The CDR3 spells CATWDSPPYYMKLF. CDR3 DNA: TGTGCCACCTGGGACAGCCCGCCTTATTATATGAAACTCTTT.

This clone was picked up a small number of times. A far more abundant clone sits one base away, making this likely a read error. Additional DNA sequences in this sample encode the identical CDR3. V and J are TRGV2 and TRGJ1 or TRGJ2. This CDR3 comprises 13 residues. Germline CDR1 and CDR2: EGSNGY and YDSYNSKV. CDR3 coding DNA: TGTGCAACCTGGGACGGATTTTATTATAAGAAACTCTTT. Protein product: CATWDGFYYKKLF.

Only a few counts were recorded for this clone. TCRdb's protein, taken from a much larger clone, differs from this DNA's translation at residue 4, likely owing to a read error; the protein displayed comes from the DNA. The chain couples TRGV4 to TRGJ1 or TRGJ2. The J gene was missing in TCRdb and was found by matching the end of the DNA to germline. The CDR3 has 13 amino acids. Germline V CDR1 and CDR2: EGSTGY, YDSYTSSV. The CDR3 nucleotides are TGTGCCACCTGCGATGGTGCTTTAGGGAAGAAACTCTTT. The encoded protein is CATCDGALGKKLF.

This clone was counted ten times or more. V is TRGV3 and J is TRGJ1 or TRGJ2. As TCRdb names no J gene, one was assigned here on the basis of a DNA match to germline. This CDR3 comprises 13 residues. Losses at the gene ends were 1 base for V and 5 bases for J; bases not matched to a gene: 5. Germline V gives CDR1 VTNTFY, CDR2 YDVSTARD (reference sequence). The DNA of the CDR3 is TGTGCCACCTGGGACAGATGGAATTATAAGAAACTCTTT. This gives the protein CATWDRWNYKKLF.

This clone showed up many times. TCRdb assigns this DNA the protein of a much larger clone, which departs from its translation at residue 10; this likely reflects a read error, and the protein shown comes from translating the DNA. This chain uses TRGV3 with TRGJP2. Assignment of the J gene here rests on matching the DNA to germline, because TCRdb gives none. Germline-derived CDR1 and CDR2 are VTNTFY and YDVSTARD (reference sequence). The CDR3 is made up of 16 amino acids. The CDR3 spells CATWDRGYSGDWIKTF. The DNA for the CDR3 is TGTGCCACCTGGGACAGGGGGTATAGTGGTGATTGGATCAAGACGTTT.

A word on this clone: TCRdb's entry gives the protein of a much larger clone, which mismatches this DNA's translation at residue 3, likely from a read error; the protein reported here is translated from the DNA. The CDR3 region is CAAWGSLYYKKLF. CDR3 sequence (DNA): TGTGCCGCCTGGGGTAGCCTTTATTATAAGAAACTCTTT. The chain has TRGV4 and TRGJ1 or TRGJ2. Matching the DNA to germline supplied the J gene, which TCRdb does not give. The CDR3 length is 13 residues. The germline V gene encodes CDR1 EGSTGY and CDR2 YDSYTSSV.

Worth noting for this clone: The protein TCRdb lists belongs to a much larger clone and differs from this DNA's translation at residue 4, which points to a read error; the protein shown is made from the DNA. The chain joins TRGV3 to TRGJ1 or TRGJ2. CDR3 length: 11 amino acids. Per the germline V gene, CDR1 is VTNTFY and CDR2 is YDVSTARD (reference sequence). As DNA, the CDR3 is TGTGCCACCCGGGACAGACATAAGAAACTCTTT. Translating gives CATRDRHKKLF.

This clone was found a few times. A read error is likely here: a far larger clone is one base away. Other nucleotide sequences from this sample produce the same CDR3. The CDR3: CALWEVYPIKKLF. DNA of the CDR3: TGTGCCTTGTGGGAGGTATACCCGATTAAGAAACTCTTT. The rearrangement uses TRGV9 and TRGJ1 or TRGJ2. The J gene, left out of TCRdb, was set here by checking the DNA against germline. This CDR3 is built from 13 residues. Trimming at V came to 1 base and at J to 9 bases, leaving 9 bases not matched to a gene. Germline V gene lookup returns CDR1 GITISATS and CDR2 ISYDGTV (reference sequence).

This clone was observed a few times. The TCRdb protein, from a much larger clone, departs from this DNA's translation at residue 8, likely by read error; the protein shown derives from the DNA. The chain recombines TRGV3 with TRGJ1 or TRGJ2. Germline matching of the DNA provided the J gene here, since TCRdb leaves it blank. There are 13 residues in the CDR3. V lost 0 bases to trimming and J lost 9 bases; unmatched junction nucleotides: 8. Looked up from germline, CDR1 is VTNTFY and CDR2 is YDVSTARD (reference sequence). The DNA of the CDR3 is TGTGCCACCTGGGACAGGCAAGCGCGTAAGAAACTCTTT. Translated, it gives CATWDRQARKKLF.

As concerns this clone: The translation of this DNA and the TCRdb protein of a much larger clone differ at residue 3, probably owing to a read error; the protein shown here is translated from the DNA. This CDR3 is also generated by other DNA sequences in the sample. The CDR3 sequence: CAPWDGPGYKKLF. DNA of the CDR3: TGTGCCCCCTGGGACGGGCCGGGCTATAAGAAACTCTTT. This chain links TRGV2 with TRGJ1 or TRGJ2. The CDR3 is made up of 13 amino acids. CDR1 and CDR2 (germline): EGSNGY, YDSYNSKV.

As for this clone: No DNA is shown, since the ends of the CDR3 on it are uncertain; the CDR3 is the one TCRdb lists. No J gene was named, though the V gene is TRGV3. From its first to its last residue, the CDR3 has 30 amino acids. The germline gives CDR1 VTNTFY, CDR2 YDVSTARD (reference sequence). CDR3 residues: CATWGRDLRNSLAVEQHLLSQVSIGRIQHF.

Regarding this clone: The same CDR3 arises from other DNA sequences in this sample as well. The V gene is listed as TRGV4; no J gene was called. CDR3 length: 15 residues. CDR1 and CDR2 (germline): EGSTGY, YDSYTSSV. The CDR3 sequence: CATWDGPAGEYKKLF. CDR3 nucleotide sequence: TGTGCCACCTGGGATGGGCCCGCCGGGGAATATAAGAAGCTCTTT.

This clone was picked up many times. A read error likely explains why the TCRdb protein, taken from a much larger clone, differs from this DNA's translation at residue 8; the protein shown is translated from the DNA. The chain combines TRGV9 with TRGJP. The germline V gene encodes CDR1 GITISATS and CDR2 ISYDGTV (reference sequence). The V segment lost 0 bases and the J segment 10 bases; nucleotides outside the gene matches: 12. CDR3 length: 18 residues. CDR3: CALWEVQPTSLGKKIKVF. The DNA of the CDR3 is TGTGCCTTGTGGGAGGTGCAGCCTACGAGTTTGGGCAAAAAAATCAAGGTATTT.

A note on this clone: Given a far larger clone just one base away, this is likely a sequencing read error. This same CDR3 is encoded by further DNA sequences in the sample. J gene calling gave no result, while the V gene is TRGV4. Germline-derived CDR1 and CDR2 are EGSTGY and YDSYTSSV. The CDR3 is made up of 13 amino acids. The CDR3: CATWDVPHYKKLF. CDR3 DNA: TGTGCCACCTGGGATGTCCCCCATTATAAGAAACTCTTC.

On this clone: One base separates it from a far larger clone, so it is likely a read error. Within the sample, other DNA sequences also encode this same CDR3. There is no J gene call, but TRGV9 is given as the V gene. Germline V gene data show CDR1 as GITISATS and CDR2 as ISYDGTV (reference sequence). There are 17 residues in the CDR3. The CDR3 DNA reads TGTGCCTTGTGGGAGGTTTCTGGAGAGTTGGGCAAAAAAATCAAAGTATTT. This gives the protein CALWEVSGELGKKIKVF.

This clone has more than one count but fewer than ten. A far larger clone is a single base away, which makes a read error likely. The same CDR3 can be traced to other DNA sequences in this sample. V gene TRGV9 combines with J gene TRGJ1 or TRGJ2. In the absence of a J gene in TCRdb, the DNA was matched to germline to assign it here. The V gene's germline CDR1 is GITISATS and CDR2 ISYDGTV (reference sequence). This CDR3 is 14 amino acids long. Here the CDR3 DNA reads TGTGCCTTGTGGGAGACCCAGGATTATTACAAGAAACTCTTT. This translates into CALWETQDYYKKLF.

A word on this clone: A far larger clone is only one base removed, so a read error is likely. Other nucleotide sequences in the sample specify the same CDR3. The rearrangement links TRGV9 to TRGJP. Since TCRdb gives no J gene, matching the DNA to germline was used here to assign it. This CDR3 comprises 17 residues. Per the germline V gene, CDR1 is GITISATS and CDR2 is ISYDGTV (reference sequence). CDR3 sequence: CALWDQVPELGKKIKVF. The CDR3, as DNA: TGTGCCTTGTGGGACCAGGTGCCAGAGCTGGGCAAAAAAATCAAGGTATTT.

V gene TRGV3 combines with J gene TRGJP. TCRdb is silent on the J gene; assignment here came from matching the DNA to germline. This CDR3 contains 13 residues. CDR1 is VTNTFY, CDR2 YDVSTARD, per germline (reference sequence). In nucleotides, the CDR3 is TGTGCACCGGTAGAGTTGGGCAAAAAAATCAAGGTATTT. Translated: CAPVELGKKIKVF.

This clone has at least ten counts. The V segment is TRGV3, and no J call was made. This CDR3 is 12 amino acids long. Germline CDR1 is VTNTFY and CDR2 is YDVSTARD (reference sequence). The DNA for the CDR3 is TGTGCCACCTGGGACAGCCCCCCCAGGGAACTCTTT. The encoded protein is CATWDSPPRELF.